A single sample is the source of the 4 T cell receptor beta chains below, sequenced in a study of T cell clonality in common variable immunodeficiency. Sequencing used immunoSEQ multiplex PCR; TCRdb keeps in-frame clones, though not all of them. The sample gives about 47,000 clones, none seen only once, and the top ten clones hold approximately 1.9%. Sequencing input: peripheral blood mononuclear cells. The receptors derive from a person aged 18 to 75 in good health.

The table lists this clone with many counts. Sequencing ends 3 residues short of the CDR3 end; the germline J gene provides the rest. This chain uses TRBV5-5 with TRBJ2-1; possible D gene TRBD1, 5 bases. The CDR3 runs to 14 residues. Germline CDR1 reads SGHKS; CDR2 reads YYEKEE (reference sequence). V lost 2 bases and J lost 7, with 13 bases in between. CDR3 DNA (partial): TGTGCCAGCAGCTTTGGTGACAGATTTAATGAG. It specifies CASSFGDRFNE. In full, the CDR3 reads CASSFGDRFNEQFF. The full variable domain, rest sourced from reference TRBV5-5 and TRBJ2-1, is DAGVTQSPTHLIKTRGQQVTLRCSPISGHKSVSWYQQVLGQGPQFIFQYYEKEERGRGNFPDRFSARQFPNYSSELNVNALLLGDSALYLCASSFGDRFNEQFFGPGTRLTVL.

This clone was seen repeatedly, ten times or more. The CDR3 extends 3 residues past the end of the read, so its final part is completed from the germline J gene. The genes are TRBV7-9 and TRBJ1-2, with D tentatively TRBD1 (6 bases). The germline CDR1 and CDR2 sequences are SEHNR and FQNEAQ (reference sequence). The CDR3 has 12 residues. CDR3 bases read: TGTGCCAGCAGCAAACAGGGAGGAGGC. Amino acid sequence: CASSKQGGG. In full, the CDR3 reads CASSKQGGGYTF.

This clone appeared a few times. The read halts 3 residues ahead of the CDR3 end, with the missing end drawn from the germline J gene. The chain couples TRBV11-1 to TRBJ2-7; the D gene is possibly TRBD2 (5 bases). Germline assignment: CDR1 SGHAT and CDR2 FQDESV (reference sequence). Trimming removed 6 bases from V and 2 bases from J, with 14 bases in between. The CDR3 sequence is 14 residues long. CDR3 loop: CASSLAGVTYEQYF. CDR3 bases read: TGTGCCAGCAGTTTGGCCGGGGTTACCTACGAG.

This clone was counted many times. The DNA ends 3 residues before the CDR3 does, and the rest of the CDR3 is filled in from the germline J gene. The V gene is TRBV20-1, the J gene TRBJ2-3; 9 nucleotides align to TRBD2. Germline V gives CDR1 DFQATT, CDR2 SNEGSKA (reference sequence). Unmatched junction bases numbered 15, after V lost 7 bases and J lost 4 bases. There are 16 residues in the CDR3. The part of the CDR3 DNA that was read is TGCAGTGGTCGCACCATGTTAGCGGGAGAAGCAGATACG. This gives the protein CSGRTMLAGEADT. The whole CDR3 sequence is CSGRTMLAGEADTQYF.